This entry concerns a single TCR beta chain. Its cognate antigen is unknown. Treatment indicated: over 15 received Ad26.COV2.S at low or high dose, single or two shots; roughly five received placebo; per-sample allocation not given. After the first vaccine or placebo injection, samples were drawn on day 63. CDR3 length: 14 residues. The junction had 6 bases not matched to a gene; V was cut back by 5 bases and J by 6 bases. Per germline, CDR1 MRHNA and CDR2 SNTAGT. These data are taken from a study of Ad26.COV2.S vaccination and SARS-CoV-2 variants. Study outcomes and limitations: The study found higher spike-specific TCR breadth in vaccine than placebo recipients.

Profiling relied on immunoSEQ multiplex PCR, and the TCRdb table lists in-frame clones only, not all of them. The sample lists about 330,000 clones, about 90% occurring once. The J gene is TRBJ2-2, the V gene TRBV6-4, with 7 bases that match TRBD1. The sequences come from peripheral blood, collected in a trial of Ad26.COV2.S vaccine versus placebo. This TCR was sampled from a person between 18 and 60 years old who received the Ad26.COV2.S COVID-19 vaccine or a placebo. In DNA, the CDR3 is TGTGCCAGCAGTCCCCGACAGGGAGCCGGGGAGCTGTTTTTT. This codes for CASSPRQGAGELFF.